This T cell receptor beta chain is drawn from a study of CD8 T cells in Susac syndrome. Study-level results: As the study acknowledged, the number of individuals in its TCR sequencing and HLA analysis was relatively small.

Notes on this clonotype: Its antigen remains unknown.

Reverse transcription of about 0.5 to 1 ug RNA used random hexamers. Using its own MiXCR run on the immunoSEQ multiplex PCR reads, TCRdb lists one record per CDR3 protein. The sample has 400,000 to 550,000 distinct CDR3 sequences, 75% to 90% seen once. Looked up from germline, CDR1 is MNHNS and CDR2 is SASEGT. This CDR3 is built from 19 residues. The V and J ends lost 6 bases and 3 bases, in that order; junction bases with no gene match: 13. TCR beta was sequenced from blood CD8+ and CD4+ T cells. Both CD4+ and CD8+ T cells were negatively isolated, and TEMRA cells underwent FACS enrichment. The sequence came from a human donor with multiple sclerosis. The sample was CD8+ T cells from PBMCs. This chain connects TRBV6-1 to TRBJ2-1; 14 bases agree with TRBD2. The CDR3 region is CASRGRRTGLAGGYNEQFF. The DNA of the CDR3 is TGTGCCAGCAGAGGGAGGCGGACAGGACTAGCGGGAGGCTACAATGAGCAGTTCTTC.